These T cell receptor beta chains were read from a single sample in a study of blood T cell repertoires in COVID-19. Sequencing was performed with immunoSEQ multiplex PCR; in TCRdb, only in-frame clones are kept and a portion is missing. The sample includes a few hundred thousand clones, roughly 87% of them seen just once. The sequencing sample was made of peripheral blood. These receptors were obtained from a woman aged 50 to 60 who had recovered from COVID-19. Both conserved end residues are part of each CDR3. A D gene is named only where the DNA matches it firmly. For some rows the clone size is stated as once, few or many, or as a class when expanded; others skip it.

. TRBJ1-2 TRBV9 . CASSVATQNYGYTF TGTGCCAGCAGCGTAGCTACTCAAAACTATGGCTACACCTTC
. TRBJ1-1 TRBV7-9 . CASSTGFRNTEAFF TGTGCCAGCAGCACGGGTTTCAGGAACACTGAAGCTTTCTTT
. TRBJ2-3 TRBV9 once CASSVGPRGDTQYF TGTGCCAGCAGCGTAGGTCCCAGAGGGGATACGCAGTATTTT
. TRBJ2-7 TRBV4-2 . CASSQDGSHSGYEQYF TGTGCCAGCAGCCAAGATGGGTCCCATTCGGGCTACGAGCAGTACTTC
. TRBJ2-7 TRBV10-1 . CASSESAGPSYEQYF TGCGCCAGCAGTGAGTCGGCGGGCCCCTCCTACGAGCAGTACTTC
. TRBJ1-4 TRBV18 once CASSPNRDPEKLFF TGTGCCAGCTCACCAAACAGGGATCCTGAAAAACTGTTTTTT
. TRBJ2-3 TRBV3-1/TRBV3-2 . CASSPTSKTDTQYF TGTGCCAGCAGCCCGACTAGTAAGACAGATACGCAGTATTTT
. TRBJ1-2 TRBV19 . CASSPRDFSNYGYTF TGTGCCAGTAGTCCCCGGGATTTCTCAAACTATGGCTACACCTTC
. TRBJ1-2 TRBV2 . CASSEGRDNGYTF TGTGCCAGCAGTGAGGGTCGGGATAATGGCTACACCTTC
. TRBJ2-7 TRBV28 . CASRLTGNEQYF TGTGCCAGCAGGCTTACGGGGAACGAGCAGTACTTC
TRBD2 TRBJ2-1 TRBV7-3 . CASSLVAGADEQFF TGTGCCAGCAGCTTGGTAGCGGGAGCAGATGAGCAGTTCTTC
TRBD1 TRBJ1-1 TRBV28 . CASSFQGAGTEAFF TGTGCCAGCAGTTTTCAGGGGGCGGGGACTGAAGCTTTCTTT
. TRBJ1-1 TRBV5-4 once CASSRGGKTEAFF TGTGCCAGCAGCCGCGGGGGGAAGACTGAAGCTTTCTTT
. TRBJ1-2 TRBV7-2 . CASSSQGIKNYGYTF TGTGCCAGCAGCTCCCAGGGGATTAAAAACTATGGCTACACCTTC
. TRBJ1-2 TRBV5-4 . CASSLMSGEDTF TGTGCCAGCAGCTTGATGAGTGGAGAAGACACCTTC